The 17 T cell receptor beta chains given below trace back to one sample, sequenced in a study of shared clonotypes between healthy human individuals. The repertoire was sequenced with immunoSEQ multiplex PCR; TCRdb's copy has only in-frame clones and lacks some. The sample carries over 2 million clones, roughly 94% recorded once. The sequenced material came from naive CD4+ T cells sorted from blood. Described subset: CD45RA+ positively selected. These receptors were obtained from a young man in good health.

This clone occurred once. The rearrangement joins TRBV7-9 to TRBJ2-5; 7 nucleotides match TRBD2. The CDR3 totals 16 residues. J gave up 5 bases and V 2 bases, and 11 bases lay outside the gene matches. Germline V gene data show CDR1 as SEHNR and CDR2 as FQNEAQ (reference sequence). As DNA, the CDR3 is TGTGCCAGCAGCTTATCTCCTACGGGGGAGGGTGAGACCCAGTACTTC. It is translated as CASSLSPTGEGETQYF.

The V call is TRBV23-1, the J call TRBJ1-5; 8 nucleotides agree with TRBD1. TRBV23-1 is sorted into the ORF group, with uncertain function. Trimming at V came to 2 bases and at J to 1 base, leaving 7 bases not matched to a gene. This CDR3 has 17 residues. The CDR3 is CASSQGQGGRSNQPQHF. In DNA, the CDR3 is TGCGCCAGCAGTCAAGGACAGGGAGGTAGGAGCAATCAGCCCCAGCATTTT.

In its sample, this clone was seen once. This chain links TRBV5-1 with TRBJ1-6; 9 positions match TRBD1. Trimming at V came to 4 bases and at J to 6 bases, leaving 2 bases not matched to a gene. This CDR3 region has 14 residues. Germline assignment: CDR1 SGHRS and CDR2 YFSETQ. For the CDR3, the DNA is TGCGCCAGCAGCGGACAGGGGAGTAATTCACCCCTCCACTTT. This encodes CASSGQGSNSPLHF. The full variable domain, completed using reference TRBV5-1 and TRBJ1-6, is KAGVTQTPRYLIKTRGQQVTLSCSPISGHRSVSWYQQTPGQGLQFLFEYFSETQRNKGNFPGRFSGRQFSNSRSEMNVSTLELGDSALYLCASSGQGSNSPLHFGNGTRLTVT.

As concerns this clone: Being one base from a much bigger clone, this may be a read error. This same CDR3 is encoded by further DNA sequences in the sample. The V and J genes are TRBV9 and TRBJ1-1; D unclear. Trimming took off 4 bases at V and 3 bases at J, with 4 bases between the two ends. The CDR3 is made up of 11 amino acids. Germline V gives CDR1 SGDLS, CDR2 YYNGEE. The CDR3 loop reads CASSRDTEAFF. The CDR3 nucleotides read TGTGCCAGCAGCCGGGACACTGAAGCTTTCTTT.

The CDR3: CASSPKGSFFYGYTF. Written as DNA, the CDR3 is TGTGCCAGCAGCCCGAAGGGCTCATTCTTCTATGGCTACACCTTC. The J gene is TRBJ1-2, the V gene TRBV7-9; no reliable D call. Germline loops: CDR1 SEHNR, CDR2 FQNEAQ (reference sequence). The CDR3 runs to 15 residues. The ends were cut back, 5 bases at V and 4 bases at J, with 17 bases in the middle.

The genes are TRBV2 and TRBJ2-5; D unclear. Trimming removed 4 bases at V and 9 bases at J, with 12 bases between. CDR1 and CDR2 (germline): SNHLY, FYNNEI. This CDR3 has 12 amino acids. DNA for the CDR3: TGTGCCAGCAGTGTACTGACTGCGGCCCAGTACTTC. Protein sequence: CASSVLTAAQYF.

With respect to this clone: One base away lies a much larger clone, so this may be a sequencing read error. Other nucleotide sequences in the sample specify the same CDR3. V and J are TRBV5-8 and TRBJ1-2; 10 bases agree with TRBD1. Per germline, CDR1 SGHTS and CDR2 YDEGEE. Trimming removed 4 bases from V and 2 bases from J; junction bases left unmatched: 2. The CDR3 totals 14 residues. CDR3 protein: CASSPGQGNYGYTF. DNA of the CDR3: TGTGCCAGCAGCCCGGGACAGGGGAACTATGGCTACACCTTC.

This clone was counted once. The chain combines TRBV5-1 with TRBJ2-5; no clear D. The germline V gene encodes CDR1 SGHRS and CDR2 YFSETQ. V was trimmed by 2 bases and J by 5 bases, leaving 10 bases between them. This CDR3 is 13 amino acids long. CDR3 sequence: CASSFGPIETQYF. The CDR3 nucleotides read TGCGCCAGCAGCTTTGGCCCTATCGAGACCCAGTACTTC.

This chain links TRBV6-5 with TRBJ1-2; D might be TRBD1 (5 bases). The CDR3 runs to 15 residues. Germline assignment: CDR1 MNHEY and CDR2 SVGAGI. With 7 bases removed from V and 4 bases from J, the gap between germline ends came to 19 bases. The CDR3 nucleotides are TGTGCCAGCAAAGCTCAGACAGAGAAGCTCTATGGCTACACCTTC. Translation: CASKAQTEKLYGYTF.

In this sample, this clone turned up once. The chain couples TRBV4-3 to TRBJ2-1; the D is unclear. V lost 0 bases and J 7 bases, leaving 19 bases between the germline ends. Germline CDR1 LGHNA, CDR2 YSLEER. This CDR3 comprises 17 residues. The DNA of the CDR3 is TGCGCCAGCAGCCAAGATTATGTGCACCCCGTCAAGAATGAGCAGTTCTTC. Its translation: CASSQDYVHPVKNEQFF.

V is TRBV5-4 and J is TRBJ2-7; a weak D match, TRBD1 (6 bases). V was trimmed by 0 bases and J by 1 base, leaving 14 bases between them. CDR3 size: 16 residues. Per the germline V gene, CDR1 is SGHNT and CDR2 is YYREEE (reference sequence). The chain's CDR3 is CASSLGGQGASYEQYF. The CDR3 DNA reads as TGTGCCAGCAGCTTGGGGGGACAAGGGGCGTCCTACGAGCAGTACTTC.

This clone showed up just once. The V gene is TRBV10-3, the J gene TRBJ1-5; 8 bases map to TRBD1. V lost 5 bases, J lost 7 bases, and 4 bases stayed unmatched. CDR3 length equals 13 residues. Germline-derived CDR1 and CDR2 are ENHRY and SYGVKD. The CDR3 nucleotides read TGTGCCATCAGTTTGACAGGGGCCCAGCCCCAGCATTTT. Encoded protein: CAISLTGAQPQHF.

The chain joins TRBV29-1 to TRBJ1-2; tentative D call: TRBD1 (5 bases). Trimming pared 0 bases from V and 11 bases from J, leaving 16 bases between. The CDR3 covers 13 residues. Germline values: CDR1 SQVTM, CDR2 ANQGSEA. Written as DNA, the CDR3 is TGCAGCGTTGAAGAACGGGAAGAGGGACCTTACACCTTC. Amino acids: CSVEEREEGPYTF.

V is TRBV2 and J is TRBJ1-1, with 10 bases fitting TRBD1. V lost 6 bases to trimming and J lost 0 bases; unmatched junction nucleotides: 7. The germline gives CDR1 SNHLY, CDR2 FYNNEI. The CDR3 contains 16 residues. For the CDR3, the DNA is TGTGCCAGCAGCCGCTGGACAGGGGGTTTGAACACTGAAGCTTTCTTT. This sequence encodes CASSRWTGGLNTEAFF.

Only one count was recorded for this clone. The chain is built from TRBV2 and TRBJ1-2; 12 bases are a match to TRBD1. CDR3 length: 13 residues. The V segment lost 6 bases and the J segment 8 bases; nucleotides outside the gene matches: 4. Germline CDR1 reads SNHLY; CDR2 reads FYNNEI. The CDR3 sequence is CASRMGQGAGYTF. CDR3 bases: TGTGCCAGCAGAATGGGACAGGGGGCGGGCTACACCTTC.

The chain links TRBV7-2 to TRBJ2-5, with D maybe TRBD2 (6 bases). Germline V lookup: CDR1 SGHTA, CDR2 FQGNSA. The CDR3 covers 14 residues. V lost 4 bases and J lost 0, with 9 bases in between. The CDR3 protein is CASSSWTNQETQYF. The CDR3, as DNA: TGTGCCAGCAGCTCCTGGACTAACCAAGAGACCCAGTACTTC. The complete variable domain, with remaining parts taken from reference TRBV7-2 and TRBJ2-5, reads GAGVSQSPSNKVTEKGKDVELRCDPISGHTALYWYRQSLGQGLEFLIYFQGNSAPDKSGLPSDRFSAERTGGSVSTLTIQRTQQEDSAVYLCASSSWTNQETQYFGPGTRLLVL.

The chain couples TRBV12-5 to TRBJ1-5; D unclear. The V gene lost 1 base and the J gene lost 5 bases, with 6 bases spanning the gap. CDR3 length equals 13 residues. Germline CDR1 reads LGHNT; CDR2 reads FRNRAP. DNA for the CDR3: TGTGCTAGTGGTTTGGAAGACGATCAGCCCCAGCATTTT. Protein sequence: CASGLEDDQPQHF.